This T cell receptor beta chain is from a study of T-cell reconstitution after alpha-beta-depleted transplantation in children. The length of the CDR3 is 15 residues. V lost 6 bases and J lost 0, with 15 bases in between. Per the germline V gene, CDR1 is MDHEN and CDR2 is SYDVKM. Library preparation (for TCRbeta) was performed with unique molecular identifiers. Via MiXCR, TCRdb re-called the PCR reads, giving one row per CDR3 protein. The profile shows about 610,000 distinct CDR3 sequences, 8% to 11% of them singletons. The sequences come from PBMCs from the stem cell graft donor, collected from the stem cell graft. V gene TRBV28 combines with J gene TRBJ2-7; D is perhaps TRBD1 (6 bases). This clonotype was obtained from a human donor who donated a stem cell graft to a child with acute myeloid leukemia. The CDR3 DNA sequence: TGTGCCAGCAGCCCTGGACAGATCAGCTCCTACGAGCAGTACTTC. Translated: CASSPGQISSYEQYF.